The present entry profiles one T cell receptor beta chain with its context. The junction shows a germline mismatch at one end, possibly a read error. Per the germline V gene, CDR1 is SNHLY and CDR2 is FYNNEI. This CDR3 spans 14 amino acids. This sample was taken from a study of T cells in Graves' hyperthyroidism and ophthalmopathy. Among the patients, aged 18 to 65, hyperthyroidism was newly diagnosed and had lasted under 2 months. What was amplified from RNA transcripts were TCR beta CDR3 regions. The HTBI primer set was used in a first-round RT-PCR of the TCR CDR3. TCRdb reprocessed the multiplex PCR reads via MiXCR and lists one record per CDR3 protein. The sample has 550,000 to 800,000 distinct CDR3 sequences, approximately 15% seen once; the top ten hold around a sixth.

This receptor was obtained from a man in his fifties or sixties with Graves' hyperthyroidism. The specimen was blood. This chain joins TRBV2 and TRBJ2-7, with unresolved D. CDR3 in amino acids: CANSAALLSYEQYF. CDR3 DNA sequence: TGTGCCAACAGTGCCGCACTTCTCTCCTACGAGCAGTACTTC.